This paragraph reports one T cell receptor beta chain. At one end, the junction sequence differs from germline, possibly due to a read error. The data were taken from a study of blood T cells in healthy people across ages. A sample-barcoded 5' primer and a J-beta primer mix were used in a second PCR of roughly 7 to 12 cycles. Researchers report that each sample yielded at least 2.5 million CDR3-containing paired-end reads. One entry per CDR3 protein, called by TCRdb with MiXCR from the 5' RACE reads. The repertoire holds about 1 million distinct CDR3 sequences, with around 43% as singletons. The CDR3 has 15 residues. Germline values: CDR1 SGHRS, CDR2 YFSETQ.

The sequenced material came from blood. The chain combines TRBV5-1 with TRBJ2-5; 7 nucleotides match TRBD2. The TCR originated in a woman in her sixties in good health. Here the CDR3 DNA reads TGCGCCTGCAGCTTGCTAGCGGCACCTCGAGAGACCCAGTACTTC. Translation: CACSLLAAPRETQYF.